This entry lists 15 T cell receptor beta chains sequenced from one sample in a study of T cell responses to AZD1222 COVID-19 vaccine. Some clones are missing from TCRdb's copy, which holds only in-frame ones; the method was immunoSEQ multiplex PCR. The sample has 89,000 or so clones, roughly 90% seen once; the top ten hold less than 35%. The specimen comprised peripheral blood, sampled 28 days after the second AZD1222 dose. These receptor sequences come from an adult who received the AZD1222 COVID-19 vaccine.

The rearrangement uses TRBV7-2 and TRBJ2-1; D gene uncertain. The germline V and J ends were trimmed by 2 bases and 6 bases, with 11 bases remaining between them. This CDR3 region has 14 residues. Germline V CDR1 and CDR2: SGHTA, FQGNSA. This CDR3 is CASSLYQVVNEQFF. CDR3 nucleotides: TGTGCCAGCAGCTTATACCAAGTCGTCAATGAGCAGTTCTTC.

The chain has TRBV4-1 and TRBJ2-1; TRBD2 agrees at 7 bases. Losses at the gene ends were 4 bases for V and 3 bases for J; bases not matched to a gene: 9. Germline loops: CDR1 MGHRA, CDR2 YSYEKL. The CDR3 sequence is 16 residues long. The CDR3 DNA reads TGCGCCAGCAGCCCACTAAGGCGGGAGATCTACAATGAGCAGTTCTTC. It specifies CASSPLRREIYNEQFF.

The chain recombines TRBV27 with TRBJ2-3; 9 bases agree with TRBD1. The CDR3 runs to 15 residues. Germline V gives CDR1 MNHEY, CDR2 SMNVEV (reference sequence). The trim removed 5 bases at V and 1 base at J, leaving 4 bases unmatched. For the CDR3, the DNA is TGTGCCAGCAGTAACAGGGGGCTTGGCACAGATACGCAGTATTTT. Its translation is CASSNRGLGTDTQYF.

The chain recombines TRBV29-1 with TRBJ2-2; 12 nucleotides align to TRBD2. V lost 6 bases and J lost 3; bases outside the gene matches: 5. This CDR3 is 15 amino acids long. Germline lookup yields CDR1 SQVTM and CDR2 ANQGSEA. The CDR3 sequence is CSVAGTSGHTGELFF. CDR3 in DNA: TGCAGCGTAGCCGGGACTAGCGGGCACACCGGGGAGCTGTTTTTT.

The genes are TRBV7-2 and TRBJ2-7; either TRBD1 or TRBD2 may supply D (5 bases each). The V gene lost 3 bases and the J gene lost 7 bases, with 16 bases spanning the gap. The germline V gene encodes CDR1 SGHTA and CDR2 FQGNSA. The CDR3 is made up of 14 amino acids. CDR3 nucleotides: TGTGCCAGCAGCTTGGGACGAGCTTTGGGGGAGCAGTACTTC. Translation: CASSLGRALGEQYF. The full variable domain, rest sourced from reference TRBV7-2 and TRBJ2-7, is GAGVSQSPSNKVTEKGKDVELRCDPISGHTALYWYRQSLGQGLEFLIYFQGNSAPDKSGLPSDRFSAERTGGSVSTLTIQRTQQEDSAVYLCASSLGRALGEQYFGPGTRLTVT.

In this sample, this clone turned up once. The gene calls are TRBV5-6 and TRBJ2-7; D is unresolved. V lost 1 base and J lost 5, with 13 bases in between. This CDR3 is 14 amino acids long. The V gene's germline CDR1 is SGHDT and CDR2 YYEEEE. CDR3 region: CASSLSPRNNEQYF. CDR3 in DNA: TGTGCCAGCAGCTTGTCCCCCCGGAATAACGAGCAGTACTTC.

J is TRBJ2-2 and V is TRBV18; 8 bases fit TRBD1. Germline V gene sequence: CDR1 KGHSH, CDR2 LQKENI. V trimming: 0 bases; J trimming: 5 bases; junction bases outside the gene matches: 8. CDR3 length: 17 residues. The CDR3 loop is CASSPPAGQGWTGELFF. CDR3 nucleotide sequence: TGTGCCAGCTCACCACCGGCAGGACAGGGCTGGACCGGGGAGCTGTTTTTT.

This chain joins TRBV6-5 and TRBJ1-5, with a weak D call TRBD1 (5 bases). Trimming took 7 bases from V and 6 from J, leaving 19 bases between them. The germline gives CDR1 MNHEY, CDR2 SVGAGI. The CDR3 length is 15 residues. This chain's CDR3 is CASTFDSGITQPQHF. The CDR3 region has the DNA TGTGCCAGCACCTTCGACAGTGGTATCACTCAGCCCCAGCATTTT.

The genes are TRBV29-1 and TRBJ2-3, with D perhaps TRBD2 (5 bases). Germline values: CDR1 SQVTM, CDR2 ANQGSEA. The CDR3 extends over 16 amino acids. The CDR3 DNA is TGCAGGATCAACTGGGAGAGGATCATAAGCACAGATACGCAGTATTTT. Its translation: CRINWERIISTDTQYF.

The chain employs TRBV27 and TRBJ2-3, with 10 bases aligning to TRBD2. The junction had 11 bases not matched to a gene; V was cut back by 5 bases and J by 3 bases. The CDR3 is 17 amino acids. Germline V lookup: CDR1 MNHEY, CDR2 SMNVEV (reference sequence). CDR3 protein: CASSLYPSGRGTDTQYF. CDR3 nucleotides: TGTGCCAGCAGTCTTTACCCTAGCGGGAGAGGGACAGATACGCAGTATTTT.

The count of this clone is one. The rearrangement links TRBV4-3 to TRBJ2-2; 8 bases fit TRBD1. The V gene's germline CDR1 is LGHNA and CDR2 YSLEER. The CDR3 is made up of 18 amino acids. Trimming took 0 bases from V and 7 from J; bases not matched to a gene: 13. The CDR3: CASSQDPPVTGEDGELFF. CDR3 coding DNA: TGCGCCAGCAGCCAAGATCCCCCCGTGACAGGGGAAGACGGGGAGCTGTTTTTT.

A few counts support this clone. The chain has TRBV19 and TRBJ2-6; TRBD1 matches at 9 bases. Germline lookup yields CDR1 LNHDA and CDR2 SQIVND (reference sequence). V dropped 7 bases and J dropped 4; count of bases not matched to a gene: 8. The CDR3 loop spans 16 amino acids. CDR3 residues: CASTRNRGLGANVLTF. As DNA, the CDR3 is TGTGCCAGTACGAGGAACAGGGGGCTCGGGGCCAACGTCCTGACTTTC. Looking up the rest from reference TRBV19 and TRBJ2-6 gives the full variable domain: DGGITQSPKYLFRKEGQNVTLSCEQNLNHDAMYWYRQDPGQGLRLIYYSQIVNDFQKGDIAEGYSVSREKKESFPLTVTSAQKNPTAFYLCASTRNRGLGANVLTFGAGSRLTVL.

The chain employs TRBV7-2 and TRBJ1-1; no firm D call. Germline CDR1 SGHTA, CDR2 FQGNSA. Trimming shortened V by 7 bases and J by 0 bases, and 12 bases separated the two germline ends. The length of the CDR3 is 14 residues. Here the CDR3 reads CASTLSPMNTEAFF. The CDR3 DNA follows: TGTGCCAGCACCCTTAGTCCGATGAACACTGAAGCTTTCTTT.

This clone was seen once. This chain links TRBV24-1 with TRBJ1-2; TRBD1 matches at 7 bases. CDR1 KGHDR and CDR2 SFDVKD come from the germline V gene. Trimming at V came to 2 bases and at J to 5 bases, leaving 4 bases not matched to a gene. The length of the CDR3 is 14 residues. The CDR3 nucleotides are TGTGCCACCAGTGATTCAGGGGGGAAGTATGGCTACACCTTC. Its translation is CATSDSGGKYGYTF.

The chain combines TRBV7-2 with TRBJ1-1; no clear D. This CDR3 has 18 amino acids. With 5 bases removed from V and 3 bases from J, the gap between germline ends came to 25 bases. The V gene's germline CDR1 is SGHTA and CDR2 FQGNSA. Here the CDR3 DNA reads TGTGCCAGCAGCAAGGGAAAGGGATCGATCTCGTGGCACACTGAAGCTTTCTTT. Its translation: CASSKGKGSISWHTEAFF.